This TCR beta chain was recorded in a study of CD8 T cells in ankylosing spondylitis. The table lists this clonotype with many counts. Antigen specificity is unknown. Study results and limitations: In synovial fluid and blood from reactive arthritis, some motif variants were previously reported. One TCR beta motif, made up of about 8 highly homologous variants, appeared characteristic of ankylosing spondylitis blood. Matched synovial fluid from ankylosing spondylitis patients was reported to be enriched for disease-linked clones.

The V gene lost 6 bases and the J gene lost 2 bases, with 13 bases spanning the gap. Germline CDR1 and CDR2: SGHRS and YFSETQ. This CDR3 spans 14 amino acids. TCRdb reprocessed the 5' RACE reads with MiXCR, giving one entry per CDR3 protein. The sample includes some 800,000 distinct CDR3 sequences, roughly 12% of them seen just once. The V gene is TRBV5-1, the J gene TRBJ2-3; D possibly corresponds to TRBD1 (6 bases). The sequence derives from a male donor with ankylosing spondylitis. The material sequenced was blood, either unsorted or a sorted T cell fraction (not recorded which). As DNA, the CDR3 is TGCGCCAGCACAACAGGGCTCCCCACAGATACGCAGTATTTT. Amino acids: CASTTGLPTDTQYF.